This T cell receptor beta chain originates from a study of control samples from healthy donors and cancer patients. The CDR3 extends over 14 amino acids. Deletions cut 5 bases from V and 4 bases from J, with 14 bases between. Germline V CDR1 and CDR2: SGHNT, YENEEA. Using immunoSEQ multiplex PCR, the repertoire was profiled, and TCRdb retains in-frame clones only, with some absent. This table holds under 150,000 clones, around 89% found once. The chain is built from TRBV11-3 and TRBJ2-5, with unresolved D. Sample: blood. The sequence derives from an older woman in good health. The CDR3 is CASSTGRPPETQYF. CDR3 in DNA: TGTGCCAGCAGCACCGGCCGCCCCCCAGAGACCCAGTACTTC.